The 6 T cell receptor beta chains below were found in one sample sequenced in a study of T cell responses to AZD1222 COVID-19 vaccine (dated by TCRdb to about 2021). The library was generated by the immunoSEQ multiplex PCR assay. The table was pulled from immuneACCESS by TCRdb, which kept in-frame rearrangements only. Such tables lose some clones; where checked, under half of the loss comes from unresolved V genes, and the rest has no known cause. The sample profile shows over 50,000 clones; around 83% of them were found once. Under 8% of the sample rests with the top ten. In the paper's terms, the time point label means: baseline before first vaccination. Here the sequenced sample was peripheral blood, taken on day 0 of AZD1222 vaccination. These receptors all come from an adult in good health.

This chain joins TRBV28 and TRBJ1-6, with unresolved D. V lost 2 bases, J lost 10 bases, and 12 bases lay in between. CDR1 is MDHEN, CDR2 SYDVKM, per germline. CDR3 size: 14 residues. The CDR3 DNA follows: TGTGCCAGCAGTTTACTACTGTCGGGCTCACCCCTCCACTTT. This translates into CASSLLLSGSPLHF.

The rearrangement uses TRBV6-5 and TRBJ1-2; 7 nucleotides agree with TRBD1. The CDR3 consists of 13 residues. V gave up 6 bases and J gave up 6 bases; unmatched junction bases: 7. In germline, CDR1 is MNHEY, CDR2 SVGAGI. The CDR3 DNA reads TGTGCCAGCAGCCCACAGGGGTGGGATGGCTACACCTTC. This encodes CASSPQGWDGYTF.

This chain uses TRBV28 with TRBJ2-3, with D tentatively TRBD1 or TRBD2 (7 bases each). V lost 8 bases to trimming and J lost 6 bases, with 18 bases between them. This CDR3 is 14 amino acids long. CDR1 is MDHEN and CDR2 is SYDVKM in the germline V gene. The chain's CDR3 is CASGIRGGFDTQYF. The DNA of the CDR3 is TGTGCCAGCGGAATCAGGGGGGGCTTCGATACGCAGTATTTT.

V and J are TRBV19 and TRBJ1-2; 12 nucleotides agree with TRBD1. V lost 6 bases to trimming and J lost 4 bases; unmatched junction nucleotides: 9. The germline CDR1 and CDR2 sequences are LNHDA and SQIVND (reference sequence). This CDR3 has 16 residues. CDR3 bases: TGTGCCAGTAGCCCCAGGGGGACAGGGGGCAGCTATGGCTACACCTTC. Translated, it gives CASSPRGTGGSYGYTF.

In its sample, this clone was seen once. This chain joins TRBV5-1 and TRBJ1-2; 7 bases match TRBD1. The CDR3 sequence is 15 residues long. Per germline, CDR1 SGHRS and CDR2 YFSETQ. V was pared by 4 bases and J by 6 bases, with 12 bases of the junction left unmatched. The CDR3: CASSPNPGQQNGYTF. CDR3 sequence (DNA): TGCGCCAGCAGCCCCAACCCGGGACAGCAGAATGGCTACACCTTC.

The chain uses TRBV27 and TRBJ1-1; tentatively, D is TRBD1 (6 bases). The germline CDR1 and CDR2 sequences are MNHEY and SMNVEV (reference sequence). CDR3 length equals 12 residues. The V and J ends lost 4 bases and 10 bases respectively, with 13 bases between them. CDR3 residues: CASSSTGTRAFF. Written as DNA, the CDR3 is TGTGCCAGCAGTTCAACAGGGACGAGAGCTTTCTTT.